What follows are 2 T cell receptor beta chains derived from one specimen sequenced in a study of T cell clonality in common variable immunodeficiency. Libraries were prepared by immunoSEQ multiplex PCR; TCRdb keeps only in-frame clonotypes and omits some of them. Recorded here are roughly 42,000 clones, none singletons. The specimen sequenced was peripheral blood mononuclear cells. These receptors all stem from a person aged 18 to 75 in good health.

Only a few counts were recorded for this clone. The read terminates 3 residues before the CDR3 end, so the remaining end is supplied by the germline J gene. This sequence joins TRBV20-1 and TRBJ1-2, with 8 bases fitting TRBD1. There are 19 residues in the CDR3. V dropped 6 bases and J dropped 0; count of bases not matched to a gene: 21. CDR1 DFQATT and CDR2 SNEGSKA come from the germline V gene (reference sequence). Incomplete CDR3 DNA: TGCAGTGCCTCGATAAGGTCAGGGGGCGGTTTGGAAGCTAACTATGGC. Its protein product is CSASIRSGGGLEANYG. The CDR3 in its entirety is CSASIRSGGGLEANYGYTF.

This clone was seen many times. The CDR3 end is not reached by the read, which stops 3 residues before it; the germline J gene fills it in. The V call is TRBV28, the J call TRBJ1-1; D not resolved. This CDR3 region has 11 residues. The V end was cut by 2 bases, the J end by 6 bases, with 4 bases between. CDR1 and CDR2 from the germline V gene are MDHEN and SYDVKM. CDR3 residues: CASSLQAEAFF. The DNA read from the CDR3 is TGTGCCAGCAGTTTACAGGCTGAA. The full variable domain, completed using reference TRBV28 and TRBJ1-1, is DVKVTQSSRYLVKRTGEKVFLECVQDMDHENMFWYRQDPGLGLRLIYFSYDVKMKEKGDIPEGYSVSREKKERFSLILESASTNQTSMYLCASSLQAEAFFGQGTRLTVV.